Following are 20 T cell receptor beta chains from one sample sequenced in a study (dated by TCRdb to about 2016). The library was prepared using RT-PCR. The data were produced on an Illumina MiSeq. In-frame beta chains were kept once TCRdb had trimmed the public reads at Q25 with fastp and called clones with MiXCR. Every CDR3 protein is listed once, alongside the most common genes and DNA of its rows. Recorded for this sample are approximately 720,000 distinct CDR3 sequences; 13% to 15% of them occurred a single time. The ten largest clones take up 3.6% of the sample. Sequenced material: memory CD4+ T cells from blood. The source of these receptors is a female donor in good health, serving as a healthy control.

V is TRBV6-2 or TRBV6-3 and J is TRBJ2-2, with TRBD1 identical over 7 bases. This CDR3 contains 14 residues. CDR1 and CDR2 (germline): MNHEY, SVGEGT. Germline trimming cut 6 bases from V and 2 bases from J; bases unmatched to any gene: 3. The CDR3 DNA is TGTGCCAGCAGATGGGACAGCAACACCGGGGAGCTGTTTTTT. This encodes CASRWDSNTGELFF.

This clonotype has a handful of counts. The CDR3 nucleotides read TGTGCCAGCAGGCGGGGGGAGAAGATAGAGACCCAGTACTTC. It is translated as CASRRGEKIETQYF. The chain recombines TRBV28 with TRBJ2-5, with 8 bases aligning to TRBD2. The CDR3 length is 14 residues. The junction had 7 bases not matched to a gene; V was cut back by 6 bases and J by 4 bases. In germline, CDR1 is MDHEN, CDR2 SYDVKM.

This chain links TRBV11-2 with TRBJ2-7; D remains ambiguous. The V end lost 3 bases, the J end lost 0 bases, and 9 bases lay between the germline ends. The CDR3 runs 14 residues. CDR1 and CDR2 from the germline V gene are SGHAT and FQNNGV. CDR3 in amino acids: CASSLRPISYEQYF. The CDR3 region has the DNA TGTGCCAGCAGCTTGAGGCCGATCTCCTACGAGCAGTACTTC.

The rearrangement uses TRBV5-4 and TRBJ2-5, with 8 bases lining up with TRBD2. Germline loops: CDR1 SGHNT, CDR2 YYREEE (reference sequence). The length of the CDR3 is 15 residues. J was trimmed by 1 base and V by 3 bases; bases with no gene match: 5. The CDR3: CASSSGGGLQETQYF. In DNA, the CDR3 is TGTGCCAGCAGCTCGGGGGGGGGTCTCCAAGAGACCCAGTACTTC.

This clonotype showed up many times. The genes are TRBV27 and TRBJ2-3; D is uncertain. Trimming took off 6 bases at V and 5 bases at J, with 12 bases between the two ends. Germline V gives CDR1 MNHEY, CDR2 SMNVEV (reference sequence). This CDR3 is 13 amino acids long. This CDR3 is CASRARYLDTQYF. DNA of the CDR3: TGTGCCAGCAGGGCCCGCTATTTAGATACGCAGTATTTT.

This clonotype was observed a handful of times. The chain joins TRBV3-1 to TRBJ2-5; 7 bases line up with TRBD2. The V gene's germline CDR1 is LGHDT and CDR2 YNNKEL (reference sequence). J gave up 2 bases and V 3 bases, and 3 bases lay outside the gene matches. The CDR3 totals 14 residues. The CDR3 spells CASSHWTRQETQYF. The CDR3 DNA reads as TGTGCCAGCAGCCACTGGACTAGACAAGAGACCCAGTACTTC.

This clonotype turned up a few times. The rearrangement links TRBV7-3 to TRBJ2-7; tentative D call: TRBD1 (5 bases). V was pared by 5 bases and J by 6 bases, with 17 bases between. The CDR3 has 14 amino acids. Germline V CDR1 and CDR2: SGHTA, FQGTGA. The CDR3 nucleotides read TGTGCCAGCAGCCCCCAGGGATTGGGCGGCGAGCAGTACTTC. It codes for CASSPQGLGGEQYF.

This clonotype was detected only a few times. The chain has TRBV4-2 and TRBJ1-3; 7 bases fit TRBD1. CDR3 size: 16 residues. V was pared by 0 bases and J by 2 bases, with 4 bases of the junction left unmatched. CDR1 LGHNA and CDR2 YNFKEQ come from the germline V gene. CDR3 region: CASSQEGQQPGNTIYF. Written as DNA, the CDR3 is TGTGCCAGCAGCCAAGAGGGACAGCAGCCTGGAAACACCATATATTTT.

This clonotype has a count of ten or more. This chain links TRBV5-1 with TRBJ2-2; 11 nucleotides match TRBD1. The germline V gene has CDR1 SGHRS and CDR2 YFSETQ. The V gene end was trimmed by 6 bases and the J gene end by 6 bases; junction bases not matched to a gene: 4. This CDR3 region has 14 residues. DNA of the CDR3: TGCGCCAGCATCTCGGGACAGGGGGCCGGGGAGCTGTTTTTT. Translated, it gives CASISGQGAGELFF. Looking up the rest from reference TRBV5-1 and TRBJ2-2 gives the full variable domain: KAGVTQTPRYLIKTRGQQVTLSCSPISGHRSVSWYQQTPGQGLQFLFEYFSETQRNKGNFPGRFSGRQFSNSRSEMNVSTLELGDSALYLCASISGQGAGELFFGEGSRLTVL.

The V and J genes are TRBV15 and TRBJ2-4; D call uncertain. Germline V gene data show CDR1 as LNHNV and CDR2 as YYDKDF (reference sequence). This CDR3 contains 13 residues. V was cut by 0 bases and J by 10 bases, with 10 bases left in between. CDR3 DNA sequence: TGTGCCACCAGCAGAGATTCTGTGACAATTCAGTACTTC. Its protein is CATSRDSVTIQYF.

V usage is TRBV5-4 and J usage is TRBJ2-3, with 11 nucleotides matching TRBD1. From germline, CDR1 is SGHNT and CDR2 YYREEE (reference sequence). CDR3 length equals 17 residues. Unmatched junction bases numbered 9, after V lost 4 bases and J lost 2 bases. For the CDR3, the DNA is TGTGCCAGCAGCCGAGGACAGGGGGCCCTTACCACAGATACGCAGTATTTT. This sequence encodes CASSRGQGALTTDTQYF.

This clonotype was recorded many times. This chain joins TRBV25-1 and TRBJ2-5, with 8 bases identical to TRBD2. The CDR3 runs to 20 residues. Germline V lookup: CDR1 MGHDK, CDR2 SYGVNS. V trimming: 5 bases; J trimming: 2 bases; junction bases outside the gene matches: 22. CDR3 region: CASSIRPGLVVTPTQETQYF. CDR3 in DNA: TGTGCCAGCAGTATTAGGCCGGGACTAGTGGTAACTCCGACTCAAGAGACCCAGTACTTC.

This clonotype was detected a few times. The genes are TRBV11-3 and TRBJ2-3; D is unclear. This CDR3 has 17 amino acids. Germline V gene sequence: CDR1 SGHNT, CDR2 YENEEA. V dropped 1 base and J dropped 6 bases, with 20 bases sitting between them. Written as DNA, the CDR3 is TGTGCCAGCAGCTTAGGGCGCGGCAGGTCCGTCAACGATACGCAGTATTTT. Protein product: CASSLGRGRSVNDTQYF.

The genes are TRBV7-9 and TRBJ1-4, with D possibly being TRBD1 (6 bases). The CDR3 covers 15 residues. Germline V gene data show CDR1 as SEHNR and CDR2 as FQNEAQ (reference sequence). V was trimmed by 5 bases and J by 8 bases, leaving 18 bases between them. The CDR3: CASSPVQGSTEKLFF. The CDR3 DNA reads as TGTGCCAGCAGCCCCGTACAGGGTAGCACCGAAAAACTGTTTTTT. Variable domain in full (rest from reference TRBV7-9 and TRBJ1-4): DTGVSQNPRHKITKRGQNVTFRCDPISEHNRLYWYRQTLGQGPEFLTYFQNEAQLEKSRLLSDRFSAERPKGSFSTLEIQRTEQGDSAMYLCASSPVQGSTEKLFFGSGTQLSVL.

J is TRBJ1-1 and V is TRBV6-4; D is possibly TRBD1 (6 bases). The CDR3 contains 15 residues. The V end was cut by 3 bases, the J end by 3 bases, with 14 bases between. Germline-derived CDR1 and CDR2 are MRHNA and SNTAGT. CDR3 nucleotide sequence: TGTGCCAGCAGTGAACCGTACAGGGAGGACACTGAAGCTTTCTTT. This translates into CASSEPYREDTEAFF.

The CDR3 DNA follows: TGTGCCAGCAGCCCCCCCGGGACAGGGAGCCATGAGCAGTTCTTC. Encoded protein: CASSPPGTGSHEQFF. The gene calls are TRBV7-3 and TRBJ2-1; 9 positions match TRBD1. Per the germline V gene, CDR1 is SGHTA and CDR2 is FQGTGA. This CDR3 region has 15 residues. V was clipped by 5 bases and J by 8 bases; unmatched bases: 10. The complete variable domain, with remaining parts taken from reference TRBV7-3 and TRBJ2-1, reads GAGVSQTPSNKVTEKGKYVELRCDPISGHTALYWYRQSLGQGPEFLIYFQGTGAADDSGLPNDRFFAVRPEGSVSTLKIQRTERGDSAVYLCASSPPGTGSHEQFFGPGTRLTVL.

J is TRBJ1-1 and V is TRBV7-2, with a possible D match to TRBD1 (5 bases). There are 13 residues in the CDR3. CDR1 and CDR2 (germline): SGHTA, FQGNSA. V was shortened by 7 bases and J by 0 bases, with 9 bases between the two germline ends. CDR3 nucleotides: TGTGCCAGCACCCGACAGATGAACACTGAAGCTTTCTTT. It codes for CASTRQMNTEAFF.

V gene TRBV20-1 combines with J gene TRBJ1-6; no reliable D call. The CDR3 loop spans 13 amino acids. Looked up from germline, CDR1 is DFQATT and CDR2 is SNEGSKA (reference sequence). Deletions cut 6 bases from V and 6 bases from J, with 12 bases between. CDR3 DNA: TGCAGTGCCCACCCGACGGTTAATTCACCCCTCCACTTT. It translates to CSAHPTVNSPLHF.

This clonotype was found a few times. V is TRBV20-1 and J is TRBJ1-6, with D unclear. There are 15 residues in the CDR3. Germline V gives CDR1 DFQATT, CDR2 SNEGSKA (reference sequence). V dropped 4 bases and J dropped 6 bases, with 16 bases sitting between them. The CDR3 DNA reads as TGCAGTGCTAAACCACCGGGCATACCTAATTCACCCCTCCACTTT. It translates to CSAKPPGIPNSPLHF.

V is TRBV3-1 and J is TRBJ1-1; 8 positions match TRBD1. Germline values: CDR1 LGHDT, CDR2 YNNKEL (reference sequence). The trim removed 4 bases at V and 13 bases at J, leaving 14 bases unmatched. The CDR3 loop spans 14 amino acids. The CDR3 reads CASSLGQGSVEGFF. The CDR3 region has the DNA TGTGCCAGCAGCCTCGGACAGGGCTCCGTGGAGGGTTTCTTT.